The 4 T cell receptor beta chains in this list originate from one sample, sequenced in a study of cytomegalovirus exposure and HLA in healthy donors. Amplification used 60 Vbeta primers and 13 Jbeta primers. The data were produced by immunoSEQ multiplex PCR, yet TCRdb's version contains in-frame clones alone and is incomplete. Counted here are around 130,000 clones, approximately 81% occurring once; the ten biggest clones make up about 0.74%. The sequenced sample was PBMCs. Every receptor here comes from a young man in good health and CMV-seronegative.

The chain has TRBV7-9 and TRBJ2-2; D possibly corresponds to TRBD2 (5 bases). V was pared by 2 bases and J by 1 base, with 11 bases between. The CDR3 spans 16 residues. Germline CDR1 is SEHNR and CDR2 is FQNEAQ (reference sequence). CDR3 amino acids: CASSLPAGLNTGELFF. CDR3 bases: TGTGCCAGCAGCTTACCGGCGGGCTTGAACACCGGGGAGCTGTTTTTT.

The chain has TRBV27 and TRBJ1-4; D is perhaps TRBD1 (6 bases). This CDR3 has 15 residues. Germline V gene data show CDR1 as MNHEY and CDR2 as SMNVEV (reference sequence). Trimming removed 2 bases at V and 3 bases at J, with 10 bases between. Here the CDR3 reads CASSLRQGPNEKLFF. CDR3 bases: TGTGCCAGCAGTTTACGGCAGGGGCCTAATGAAAAACTGTTTTTT.

The chain uses TRBV5-1 and TRBJ1-6; 7 nucleotides align to TRBD1. V gave up 3 bases and J gave up 7 bases; unmatched junction bases: 7. Germline V CDR1 and CDR2: SGHRS, YFSETQ. The length of the CDR3 is 15 residues. CDR3 coding DNA: TGCGCCAGCAGCTATACAGGGGCACAAAATTCACCCCTCCACTTT. Translation: CASSYTGAQNSPLHF.

With regard to this clone: The identical CDR3 is also encoded by other nucleotide sequences in the sample. The rearrangement links TRBV5-1 to TRBJ2-5, with TRBD2 matching over 11 bases. Germline CDR1 reads SGHRS; CDR2 reads YFSETQ. The V segment lost 4 bases and the J segment 1 base; nucleotides outside the gene matches: 0. The CDR3 covers 14 residues. This CDR3 reads CASSLAGGQETQYF. The CDR3 DNA reads as TGCGCCAGCAGCCTAGCGGGGGGCCAAGAGACCCAGTACTTC.